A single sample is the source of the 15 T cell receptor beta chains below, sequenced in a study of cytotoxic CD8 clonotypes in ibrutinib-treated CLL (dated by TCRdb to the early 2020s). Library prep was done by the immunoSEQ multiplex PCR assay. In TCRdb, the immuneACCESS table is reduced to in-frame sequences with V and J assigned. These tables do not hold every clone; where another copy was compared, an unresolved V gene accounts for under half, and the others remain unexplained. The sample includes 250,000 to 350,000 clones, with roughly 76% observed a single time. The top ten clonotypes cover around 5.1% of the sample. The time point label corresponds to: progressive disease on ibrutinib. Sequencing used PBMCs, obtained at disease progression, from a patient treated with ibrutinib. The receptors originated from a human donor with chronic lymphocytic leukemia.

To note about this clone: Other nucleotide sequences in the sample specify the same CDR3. CDR3 residues: CASSIGPSSYEQYF. DNA of the CDR3: TGTGCCAGTAGTATAGGCCCGAGCTCCTACGAGCAGTACTTC. V gene TRBV19 combines with J gene TRBJ2-7; D not certain. Germline V lookup: CDR1 LNHDA, CDR2 SQIVND (reference sequence). The CDR3 runs to 14 residues. V was shortened by 1 base and J by 0 bases, with 7 bases between the two germline ends.

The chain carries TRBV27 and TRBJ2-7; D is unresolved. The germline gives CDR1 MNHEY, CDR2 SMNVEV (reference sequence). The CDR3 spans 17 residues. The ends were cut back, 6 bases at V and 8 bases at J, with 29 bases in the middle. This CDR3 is CASSTTSGTIRPTKQYF. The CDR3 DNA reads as TGTGCCAGCAGCACAACTTCAGGAACAATCAGACCTACGAAGCAGTACTTC.

CDR3 DNA: TGTGCCAGCTCAAATAGGCGGATATGGCAGGGCAGCGGGGAGCTGTTTTTT. Translating gives CASSNRRIWQGSGELFF. The chain joins TRBV6-7 to TRBJ2-2, with D perhaps matching TRBD1 (5 bases). TRBV6-7 is an open reading frame, and its role is uncertain. Trimming removed 8 bases at V and 7 bases at J, with 26 bases between. This CDR3 spans 17 amino acids.

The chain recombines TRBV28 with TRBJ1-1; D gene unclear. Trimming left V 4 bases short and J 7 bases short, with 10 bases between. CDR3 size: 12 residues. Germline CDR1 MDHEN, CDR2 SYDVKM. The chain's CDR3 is CASSYLRVEAFF. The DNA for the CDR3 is TGTGCCAGCAGTTACCTAAGGGTTGAAGCTTTCTTT.

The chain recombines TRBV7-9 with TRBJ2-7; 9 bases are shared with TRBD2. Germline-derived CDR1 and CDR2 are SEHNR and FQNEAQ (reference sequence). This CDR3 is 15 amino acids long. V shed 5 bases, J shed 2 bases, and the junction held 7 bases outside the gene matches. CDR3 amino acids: CASSPGLAPTYEQYF. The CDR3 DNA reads TGTGCCAGCAGCCCCGGACTAGCGCCTACCTACGAGCAGTACTTC.

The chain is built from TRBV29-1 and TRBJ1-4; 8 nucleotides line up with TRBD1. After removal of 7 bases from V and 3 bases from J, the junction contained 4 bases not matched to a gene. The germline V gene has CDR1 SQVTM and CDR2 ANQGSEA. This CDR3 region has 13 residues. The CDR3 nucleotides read TGCAGCGCCAGGGACAGGTCTAATGAAAAACTGTTTTTT. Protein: CSARDRSNEKLFF. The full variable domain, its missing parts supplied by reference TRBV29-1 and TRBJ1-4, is SAVISQKPSRDICQRGTSLTIQCQVDSQVTMMFWYRQQPGQSLTLIATANQGSEATYESGFVIDKFPISRPNLTFSTLTVSNMSPEDSSIYLCSARDRSNEKLFFGSGTQLSVL.

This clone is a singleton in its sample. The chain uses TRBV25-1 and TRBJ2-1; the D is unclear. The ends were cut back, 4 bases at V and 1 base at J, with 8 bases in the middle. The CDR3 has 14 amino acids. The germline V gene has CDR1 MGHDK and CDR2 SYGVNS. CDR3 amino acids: CASSGAGSYNEQFF. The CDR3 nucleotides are TGTGCCAGCAGTGGAGCAGGTTCCTACAATGAGCAGTTCTTC.

CDR3 sequence (DNA): TGTGCCAGCAGTCAGACTACCACGGGTGCGCAGTACTTC. It yields the protein CASSQTTTGAQYF. The chain carries TRBV11-2 and TRBJ2-7, with D possibly matching TRBD2 (5 bases). Germline V CDR1 and CDR2: SGHAT, FQNNGV. Trimming removed 6 bases from V and 9 bases from J, with 18 bases in between. The CDR3 has 13 amino acids.

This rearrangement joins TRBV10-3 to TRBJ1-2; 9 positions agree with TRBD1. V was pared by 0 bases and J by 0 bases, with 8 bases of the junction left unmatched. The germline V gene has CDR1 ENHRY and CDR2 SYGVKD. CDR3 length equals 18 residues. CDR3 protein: CAISESGQGPPTNYGYTF. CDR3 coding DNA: TGTGCCATCAGTGAGTCCGGACAGGGGCCCCCTACTAACTATGGCTACACCTTC.

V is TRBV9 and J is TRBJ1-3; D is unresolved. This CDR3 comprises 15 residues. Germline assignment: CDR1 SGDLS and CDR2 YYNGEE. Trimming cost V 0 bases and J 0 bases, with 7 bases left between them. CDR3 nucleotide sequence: TGTGCCAGCAGCGTAGCCCCCGGCTCTGGAAACACCATATATTTT. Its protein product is CASSVAPGSGNTIYF.

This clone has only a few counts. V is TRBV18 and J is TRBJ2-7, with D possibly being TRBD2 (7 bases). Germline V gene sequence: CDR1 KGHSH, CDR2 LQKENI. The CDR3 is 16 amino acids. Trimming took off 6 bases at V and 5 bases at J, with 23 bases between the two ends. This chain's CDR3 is CASSPWGGRKSHEQYF. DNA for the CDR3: TGTGCCAGCTCCCCGTGGGGGGGCAGGAAATCCCACGAGCAGTACTTC.

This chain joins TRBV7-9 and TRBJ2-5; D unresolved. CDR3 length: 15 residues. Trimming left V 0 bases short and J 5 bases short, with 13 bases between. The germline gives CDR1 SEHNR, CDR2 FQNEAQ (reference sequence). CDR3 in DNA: TGTGCCAGCAGCTTAGCGACGGAGACTCCCGAGACCCAGTACTTC. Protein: CASSLATETPETQYF.

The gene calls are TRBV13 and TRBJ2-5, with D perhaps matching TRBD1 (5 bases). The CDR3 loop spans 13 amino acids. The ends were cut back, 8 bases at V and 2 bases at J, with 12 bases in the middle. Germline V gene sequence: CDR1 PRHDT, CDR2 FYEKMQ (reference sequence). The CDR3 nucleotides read TGTGCCAGCGGGGCTGACGGACAAGAGACCCAGTACTTC. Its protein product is CASGADGQETQYF.

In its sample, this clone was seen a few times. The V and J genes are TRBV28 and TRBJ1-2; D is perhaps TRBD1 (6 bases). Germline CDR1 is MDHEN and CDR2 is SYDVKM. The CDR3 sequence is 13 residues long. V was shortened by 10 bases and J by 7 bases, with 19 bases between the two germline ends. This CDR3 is CATRRRDTRGYTF. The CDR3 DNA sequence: TGTGCCACCCGCCGAAGGGACACCCGTGGCTACACCTTC.

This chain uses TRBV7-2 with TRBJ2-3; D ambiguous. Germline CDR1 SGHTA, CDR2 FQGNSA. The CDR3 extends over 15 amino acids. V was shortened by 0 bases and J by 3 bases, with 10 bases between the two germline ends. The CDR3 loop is CASSLAGGITDTQYF. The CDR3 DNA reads TGTGCCAGCAGCTTAGCTGGCGGTATAACAGATACGCAGTATTTT.